Detailed here is one T cell receptor (beta chain). A read error is possible here, since a much larger clone lies one base away. TCR beta CDR3 amplification used RNA transcripts. HTBI-primed RT-PCR formed the first round, and a multiplex PCR formed the second. TCRdb re-derived calls from the multiplex PCR reads in MiXCR, one entry per CDR3 protein. In the table there are 600,000 to 700,000 distinct CDR3 sequences, about two fifths of which are singletons. The entry originates in a study of Graves' ophthalmopathy and Graves' hyperthyroidism. Among the exclusions were patients with other autoimmune diseases, uncontrolled infections, pregnancy or lactation. The sequenced sample consisted of peripheral blood. The TCR sequence derives from an adult man with Graves' ophthalmopathy.

Here the CDR3 DNA reads TGCAGTGCCTTACTTGGACGGCAAGAGACCCAGTACTTC. Protein product: CSALLGRQETQYF. The chain employs TRBV20-1 and TRBJ2-5; D ambiguous. The CDR3 covers 13 residues. The germline CDR1 and CDR2 sequences are DFQATT and SNEGSKA (reference sequence). V lost 6 bases, J lost 2 bases, and 13 bases lay in between.